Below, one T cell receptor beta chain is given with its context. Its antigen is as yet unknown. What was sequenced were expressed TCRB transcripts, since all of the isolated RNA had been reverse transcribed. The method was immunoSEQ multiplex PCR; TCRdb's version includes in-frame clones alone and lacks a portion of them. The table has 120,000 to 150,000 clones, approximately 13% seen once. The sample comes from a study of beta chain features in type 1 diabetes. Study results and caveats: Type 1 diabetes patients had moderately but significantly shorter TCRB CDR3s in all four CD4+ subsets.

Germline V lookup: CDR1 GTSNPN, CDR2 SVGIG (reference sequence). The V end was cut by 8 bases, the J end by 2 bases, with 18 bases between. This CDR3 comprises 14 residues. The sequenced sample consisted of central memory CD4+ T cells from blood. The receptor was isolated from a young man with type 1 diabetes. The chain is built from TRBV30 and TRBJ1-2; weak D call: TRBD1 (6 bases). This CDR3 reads CAAPRARGNYGYTF. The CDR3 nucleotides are TGTGCCGCTCCCCGAGCGAGGGGGAACTATGGCTACACCTTC.